The present entry profiles one T cell receptor beta chain with its context. Its antigen remains unidentified. V shed 6 bases and J shed 8 bases, with 26 bases lying between them. Germline V gene data show CDR1 as WNHNN and CDR2 as SYGVQD (reference sequence). The CDR3 is 17 amino acids. These data originate in a study of shared clonotypes between healthy human individuals. Study-wide results and limits: Around 5% was the fraction of naive CD4 clonotypes found shared across a few donors. The study generally estimated greater richness for naive than memory subsets.

TCRdb's copy holds only in-frame clones and misses some; the assay was immunoSEQ multiplex PCR. The data contain millions of clones, approximately 90% of them singletons. The V gene is TRBV10-1, the J gene TRBJ2-1, with D maybe TRBD1 (7 bases). The clonotype originates from a man aged 18-30 years in good health. Specimen: naive CD4+ T cells sorted from blood. Subset denoted: CD45RA+ positively selected. Here the CDR3 reads CASSRGVNGPGRDEQFF. The CDR3 nucleotides read TGCGCCAGCAGCAGGGGGGTGAACGGACCAGGGCGCGATGAGCAGTTCTTC.